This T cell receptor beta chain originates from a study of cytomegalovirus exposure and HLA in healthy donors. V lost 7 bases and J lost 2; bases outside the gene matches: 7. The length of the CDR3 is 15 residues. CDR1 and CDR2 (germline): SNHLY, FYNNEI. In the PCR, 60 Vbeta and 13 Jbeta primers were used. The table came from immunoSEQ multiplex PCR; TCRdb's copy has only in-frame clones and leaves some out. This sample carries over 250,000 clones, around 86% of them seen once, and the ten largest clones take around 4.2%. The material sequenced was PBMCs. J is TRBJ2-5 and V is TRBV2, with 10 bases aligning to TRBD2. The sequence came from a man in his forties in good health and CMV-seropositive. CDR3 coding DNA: TGTGCCAGCACGCGGAGCGGGAGGGGGCAAGAGACCCAGTACTTC. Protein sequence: CASTRSGRGQETQYF.